Listed here is a single TCR beta chain. Antigen: not known. These data come from a study of OX40 agonist ivuxolimab in advanced cancers. General study points: CD8+ T cells averaged more expanded clones than CD4+. Compared with others, partial responders at 0.1-3.0 mg/kg displayed clonal expansion among the lowest.

Exclusion of a patient followed from autoimmune disease history or systemic immunosuppression. Data came from immunoSEQ multiplex PCR; TCRdb stores just in-frame clones and leaves some out. The sample includes tens of thousands of clones, 88% of them seen just once. The CDR3 length is 16 residues. Germline V gene sequence: CDR1 WSHSY, CDR2 SAAADI. With 6 bases removed from V and 10 bases from J, the gap between germline ends came to 27 bases. Sample: CD4+ or CD8+ T cells sorted from blood, taken in a trial of the OX40 agonist ivuxolimab. The chain links TRBV10-2 to TRBJ2-5; either TRBD1 or TRBD2 may fit D (5 bases each). The TCR originated in an adult with an advanced solid tumor such as melanoma, head and neck, liver or kidney cancer. CDR3 sequence (DNA): TGCGCCAGCAGCCCCGTGTCGGGGCAGGGCTCGGCCCACCAGTACTTC. It yields the protein CASSPVSGQGSAHQYF.